These 2 T cell receptor beta chains came from one sample sequenced in a study of CD8+ T cells in alopecia areata. Specified treatment: oral pan-JAK inhibitor, 5-10 mg twice daily. As the sequencing template, cDNA was produced by extracting RNA and reverse transcribing it. Data came from immunoSEQ multiplex PCR; TCRdb stores just in-frame clones and leaves some out. The sample includes about 140,000 clones, about 85% seen only once; the top ten take less than 15%. Sequenced here: CD8+ T cells sorted from blood, sampled at week 4, from a patient treated with tofacitinib. The receptors shown here come from a human donor with alopecia areata.

Only a few counts were recorded for this clone. The chain has TRBV18 and TRBJ2-7; a possible D gene is TRBD2 (6 bases). V lost 3 bases to trimming and J lost 0 bases, with 6 bases between them. The length of the CDR3 is 13 residues. Germline V gene lookup returns CDR1 KGHSH and CDR2 LQKENI. CDR3 sequence (DNA): TGTGCCAGCTCACCGGGGGGCTCCTACGAGCAGTACTTC. It codes for CASSPGGSYEQYF.

The rearrangement uses TRBV7-9 and TRBJ2-2; 7 bases align to TRBD1. CDR1 is SEHNR and CDR2 is FQNEAQ in the germline V gene (reference sequence). The CDR3 loop spans 16 amino acids. Trimming removed 5 bases from V and 1 base from J; junction bases left unmatched: 7. The chain's CDR3 is CASSPARTGNTGELFF. CDR3 sequence (DNA): TGTGCCAGCAGCCCGGCGAGGACAGGGAACACCGGGGAGCTGTTTTTT. Drawing the rest from reference TRBV7-9 and TRBJ2-2, the complete variable domain is DTGVSQNPRHKITKRGQNVTFRCDPISEHNRLYWYRQTLGQGPEFLTYFQNEAQLEKSRLLSDRFSAERPKGSFSTLEIQRTEQGDSAMYLCASSPARTGNTGELFFGEGSRLTVL.